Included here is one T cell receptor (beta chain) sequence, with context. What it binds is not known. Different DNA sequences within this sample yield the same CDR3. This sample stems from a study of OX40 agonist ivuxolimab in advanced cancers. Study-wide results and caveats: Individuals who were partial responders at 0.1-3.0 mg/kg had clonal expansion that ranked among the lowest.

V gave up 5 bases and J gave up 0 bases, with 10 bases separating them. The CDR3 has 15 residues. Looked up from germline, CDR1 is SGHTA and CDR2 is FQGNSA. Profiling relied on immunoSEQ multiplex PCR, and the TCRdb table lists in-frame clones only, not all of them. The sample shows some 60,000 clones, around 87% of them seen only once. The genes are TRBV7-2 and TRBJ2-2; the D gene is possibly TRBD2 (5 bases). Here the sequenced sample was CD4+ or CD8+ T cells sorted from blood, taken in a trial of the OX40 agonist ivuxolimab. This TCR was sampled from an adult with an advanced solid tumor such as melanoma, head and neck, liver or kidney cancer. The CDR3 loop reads CASSLGLTNTGELFF. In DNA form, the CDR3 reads TGTGCCAGCAGCCTTGGACTCACGAACACCGGGGAGCTGTTTTTT.